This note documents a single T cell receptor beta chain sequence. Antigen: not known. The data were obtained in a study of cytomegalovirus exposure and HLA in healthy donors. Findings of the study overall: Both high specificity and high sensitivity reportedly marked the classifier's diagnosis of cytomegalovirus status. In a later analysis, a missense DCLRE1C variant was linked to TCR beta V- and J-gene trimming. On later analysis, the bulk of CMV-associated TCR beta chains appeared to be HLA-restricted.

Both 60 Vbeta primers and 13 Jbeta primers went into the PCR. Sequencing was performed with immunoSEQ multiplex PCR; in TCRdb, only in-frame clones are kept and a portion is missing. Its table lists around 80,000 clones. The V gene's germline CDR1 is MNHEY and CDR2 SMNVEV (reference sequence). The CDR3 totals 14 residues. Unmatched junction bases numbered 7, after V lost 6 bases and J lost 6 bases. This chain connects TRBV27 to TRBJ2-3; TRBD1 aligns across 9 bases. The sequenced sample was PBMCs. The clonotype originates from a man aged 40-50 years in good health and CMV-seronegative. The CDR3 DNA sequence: TGTGCCAGCAGCGGACAGGGGATTTGGGATACGCAGTATTTT. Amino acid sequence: CASSGQGIWDTQYF.